This T cell receptor beta chain was documented in a study of cytomegalovirus exposure and HLA in healthy donors (dated by TCRdb to about 2017). Describing the broader study: An earlier analysis of some 500 of the donors reported 250 to 300 Gb of sequence data and 100 million to 130 million unique TCR beta sequences from roughly 180 million T cells. An early release covering some 640 HLA-typed donors comprised about 300 gigabases of sequencing data and some 79 million unique TCR sequences. Rather than drawing on any new phenotypic data, the later analysis identified candidate immune exposures from TCR beta sequences and the way those sequences occurred across donors. Donor age, sex, ethnicity and CMV serostatus were collected together with the repertoire data. A later genetic analysis took genome-wide SNP genotypes for about three fifths of the 666 donors and used that subset as a discovery cohort. On average, 235,054 unique TCR beta nucleotide sequences were sequenced per donor among 350 to 400 genotyped donors of the cohort, with 15% to 20% of those sequences being non-productive. An earlier analysis of several hundred of the donors used high-throughput TCR beta sequencing to judge whether each TCR beta V gene segment behaved as functional or pseudogenic. Along with the roughly 670-subject first cohort, a separate validation cohort of around 110 different subjects was used. The T cell repertoires of several hundred subjects were profiled by immunosequencing and related to cytomegalovirus serostatus. In a later analysis, previously published TCR beta repertoires from 550 to 750 donors were re-analyzed and high-resolution HLA genotyping was added so that TCR occurrence patterns could be studied. Every repertoire in the discovery cohort had been generated on one and the same sequencing platform. The aim of the study was to test whether cataloging public T cell receptors could identify signatures of past pathogen exposure. Several DR-DQ haplotypes were treated as single units for association and clustering because of strong linkage in the cohort. HLA typing included class I and class II loci at four-digit resolution. The study combined high-throughput TCR immunosequencing, statistical association of individual TCRs with disease status, and machine learning to predict cytomegalovirus infection status. Of the roughly 400 genotyped donors, roughly 76% were placed in the genetic ancestry cluster associated with self-reported Caucasian donors. Typing coverage varied by locus: roughly 629-640 donors for A, B, C, DRB1 and DQB1; approximately 560 for DQA1; nearly 610 for DPA1; 450 to 480 for DPB1. What the study reported, not specific to this receptor: While some public TCRs were present in many individuals, most TCR sequences turned up only very rarely across donors. In an earlier analysis of 587 of the donors, most TCR beta V segments appeared in productive rearrangements about 90% or about 30% of the time, broadly matching IMGT annotations. Because the 87-base-pair reads could not distinguish some IMGT-functional V segments, including TRBV6-2 and TRBV6-3, those segments were excluded. Only TCR beta chains were sequenced in this cohort, and the absence of alpha or paired-chain data limited detectable features. Because counts were too low, around 17 rarely observed V segments, including chromosome 9 orphons, were left out of the earlier analysis of approximately 500 of the donors. At a false discovery rate of 0.05, a later analysis linked 15,000 to 20,000 TCR beta sequences to specific HLA alleles. Cytomegalovirus status was reported to be diagnosed by the classifier with high specificity and sensitivity in both the original and validation cohorts. In a later analysis, HLA-associated TCR beta chains showed more clonal expansion and lower generation probabilities than non-associated chains that were equally common. According to a later analysis, TCR association rates differed among HLA loci, with DRB1 alleles showing the most associated TCRs and HLA-C alleles showing the fewest. Roughly uniform sequencing depth across donors was assumed in presence/absence analyses, although this assumption may not hold. The authors suggested that the approach could potentially be generalized to other disease states and immunological phenotypes. For the cohort, immune exposure information was limited to CMV serostatus. Because HLA typing was unavailable for some donors at each locus, only the typed subset was used in association tests. A cluster of highly shared sequence variants was judged likely to represent a technical artifact of the sequencing pipeline. In a later genetic analysis, fewer N-insertions in productive TCRs were reported among donors in an Asian-associated ancestry cluster than the roughly 700-donor mean. Correlated functional status among segregating V segments might be attributable to linkage disequilibrium, but an unknown experimental factor could not be ruled out. A further reported finding was that TCR beta sequences accurately predicted the HLA-A and HLA-B alleles for most subjects in the first cohort. V-gene and J-gene trimming of TCR beta chains was associated with a missense DCLRE1C variant in a later genetic analysis, and the association was replicated in an independent cohort. The study gave a list of around 170 TCR beta chains associated with cytomegalovirus. Several of the top co-occurrence clusters appeared to be linked to parvovirus B19, influenza, CMV and Epstein-Barr virus, according to a later analysis. A later analysis found that most CMV-associated TCR beta chains appeared HLA-restricted, with HLA associations seemingly driven largely by CMV exposure. In vitro tests confirmed that three of the cytomegalovirus-associated TCR beta chains recognize cytomegalovirus antigens. Strong co-occurrence of HLA alleles, especially DR and DQ, made assigning TCR associations to individual alleles difficult.

The cohort consisted of hundreds of healthy bone marrow donors. All cohort members were sampled while nominally healthy, although unrecorded immune exposures were likely present. The donor was CMV seropositive and belonged to the group of over 250 seropositive cohort members. Every donor gave a peripheral blood sample, and the peripheral blood mononuclear cells from that sample were used for TCR beta sequencing. The Qiagen DNeasy Blood Extraction Kit was used to extract genomic DNA from the blood cell samples. The CDR3 sequence holds 15 residues, the cysteine and phenylalanine included. Just the 45-base CDR3 DNA is kept, in frame starting at base 1. CDR1 and CDR2 were assigned from the germline V gene as ENHRY and SYGVKD. V has 5 bases trimmed and J has 4 bases trimmed; junction bases matching no gene number 9. Points on this clone: Its antigen is not yet known. The record has no base qualities; no much larger clone is one base away.

Receptors were amplified or captured by the immunoSEQ multiplex PCR assay. For the multiplex PCR, a mixture combining 60 forward primers for TCR Vbeta segments and 13 reverse primers for TCR Jbeta segments was used. The CDR3 region of rearranged TCR beta genes was amplified from genomic DNA with a multiplex PCR assay. On the Illumina HiSeq System, the amplified TCR beta libraries were sequenced as 87-base-pair reads. As for how the authors treated the data: A later analysis tallied 70 million to 100 million unique TCR beta chains across the 650 to 750 repertoires, and approximately 9.9 million of those chains were shared by two or more donors. A nearest-neighbor algorithm error-corrected the raw reads and collapsed the reads into unique sequences, merging closely related sequences to remove PCR and sequencing errors. V, D and J gene segments were assigned by aligning CDR3 sequences to IMGT reference sequences. For a sequence to be retained, at least a six-nucleotide match to both a V gene segment and a J gene segment was required. A rearrangement counted as productive if the CDR3 had no stop codons and remained in frame with V and J, and every other rearrangement counted as non-productive. CDR3 was defined according to IMGT convention as the region running from the second conserved V-encoded cysteine to the conserved J-encoded phenylalanine. In an earlier analysis of around 540 of the donors, sequences lacking an unambiguous match to a single V gene segment were excluded. An earlier analysis of under 750 of the donors called V segments functional above 56.7% productive rearrangements and segregating when the between-donor standard deviation exceeded 5%. To diagnose cytomegalovirus status from the catalog of TCR beta chain sequences, a statistical classification framework was built. In a later analysis, V and J genes were assigned by comparing TCR nucleotide sequences against IMGT/GENE-DB human TR gene sequences. In a later analysis, CDR3 sequences and most-parsimonious VDJ recombination scenarios were assigned using the TCRdist pipeline. In a later analysis, each TCR beta chain was defined by its CDR3 amino acid sequence together with its V-gene family, and reads without a unique V-gene family were excluded. A later analysis removed several hundred highly shared, low-generation-probability nucleotide sequences to deal with suspected cross-contamination and a sequencing artifact. In a later analysis, a clonal expansion index was calculated for each public chain from normalized within-repertoire ranks of inferred template counts. A later analysis computed generation probabilities with a VDJ recombination model fitted to out-of-frame rearrangements, and checked the results against IGoR. Hypergeometric tests were used in a later analysis to score TCR-TCR, TCR-HLA and TCR-CMV co-occurrence, with a repertoire-size bias correction applied to the TCR pairs. In a later analysis, false discovery rates were estimated by permuting HLA or CMV assignments 20 times. A later analysis grouped co-occurring TCRs with DBSCAN, adding TCRdist sequence similarity when clustering within HLA-allele-positive subsets. Co-occurrence clustering excluded repertoires with fewer than 30,000 or more than 120,000 public chains, plus five with anomalous nucleotide sharing. The clones in this table, taken by TCRdb from immuneACCESS, are in-frame only. Not every clone is retained; where verified, under half of the shortfall comes from an unresolved V gene, and the cause of the rest is unknown. V and J calls and clone size come straight from that table; D and trimming were deduced from the DNA. The sample table lists more than 90,000 clones, about 66% of them with a count of one. The ten top clones hold more than 5% of the sample.

The chain is made from TRBV10-3 and TRBJ1-2, with 8 junctional bases fitting TRBD1. The sequenced material came from PBMCs. The sequence was obtained from a boy aged 5-17 years in good health and CMV-seropositive. The DNA sequence follows: TGTGCCATCAGTAAAACGGGACAGGATCCCTATGGCTACACCTTC. Translated, it gives CAISKTGQDPYGYTF.